The sequence of this T cell receptor beta chain was determined in a study of cytomegalovirus exposure and HLA in healthy donors. Trimming pared 3 bases from V and 2 bases from J, leaving 7 bases between. This CDR3 region has 13 residues. The germline V gene has CDR1 WSHSY and CDR2 SAAADI. The PCR made use of 60 Vbeta and 13 Jbeta primers. Clones were sequenced by immunoSEQ multiplex PCR, and TCRdb holds only the in-frame ones, with some missing. The sample has about 150,000 clones, 65% to 75% seen once. The sequence was collected from a man aged 18-30 years in good health and CMV-seronegative. Sequences were obtained from PBMCs. The genes are TRBV10-2 and TRBJ1-1; D is ambiguous. CDR3 nucleotide sequence: TGCGCCAGCAGTGATGGAGGAAACACTGAAGCTTTCTTT. This translates into CASSDGGNTEAFF.